The rows below give T cell receptor beta chains drawn from one sample of a study of tumor-infiltrating lymphocytes in primary liver carcinoma. TCRdb reprocessed the multiplex PCR reads with MiXCR, giving one entry per CDR3 protein. The data show over 100,000 distinct CDR3 sequences, under 70% seen once. The specimen sequenced was tumor-adjacent normal liver tissue. The receptor set was obtained from a woman aged 55-75 years with primary liver carcinoma and hepatitis B virus infection. Both conserved end residues are part of each CDR3. Fields, in order: J gene, V gene, clone size, D gene, CDR3 protein, CDR3 DNA. The D gene is left open where the match is weak. Only part of the rows carry a size: once, few, many, or a class if the clone is expanded.

J: TRBJ2-7; V: TRBV4-2; size: -; D: -; CDR3: CGSSRGALNSYEQYF; DNA: TGTGGCAGCAGCCGGGGAGCCTTAAACTCCTACGAACAGTACTTC
J: TRBJ2-3; V: TRBV5-4; size: -; D: TRBD2; CDR3: CAGSPGGSDTQYF; DNA: TGTGCCGGCAGCCCGGGGGGATCAGATACGCAGTATTTT
J: TRBJ2-7; V: TRBV7-9; size: -; D: -; CDR3: CASTRSYGQYF; DNA: TGTGCCAGCACCCGCTCCTACGGGCAGTACTTC
J: TRBJ2-1; V: TRBV28; size: -; D: TRBD2; CDR3: CVSQGLAGGSPSHNEQSF; DNA: TGTGTCAGCCAGGGACTAGCGGGAGGTTCCCCCTCCCACAATGAGCAGTCCTTC
J: TRBJ2-2; V: TRBV18; size: once; D: -; CDR3: CASSPLAGANTGELFF; DNA: TGTGCCAGCTCACCACTGGCAGGGGCGAACACCGGTGAGCTGTTTTTT
J: TRBJ1-3; V: TRBV7-9; size: many; D: -; CDR3: CASSLYWASGNTIYF; DNA: TGTGCCAGCAGCTTATACTGGGCCTCTGGAAACACCATATATTTT
J: TRBJ2-7; V: TRBV5-1; size: few; D: TRBD2; CDR3: CASSLVASGYERYF; DNA: TGCGCCAGCAGCTTGGTAGCTAGCGGCTACGAGCGGTACTTC
J: TRBJ1-6; V: TRBV27; size: -; D: TRBD1; CDR3: CASKLTGGSSPLHF; DNA: TGTGCCAGCAAGTTGACAGGGGGGAGTTCACCCCTCCACTTT
J: TRBJ2-3; V: TRBV7-8; size: once; D: -; CDR3: CASTPSTGTDMQYF; DNA: TGTGCCAGCACCCCTAGCACTGGCACAGATATGCAGTATTTT
J: TRBJ1-1; V: TRBV20-1; size: -; D: -; CDR3: CSAHGPNSEAFF; DNA: TGCAGTGCCCATGGCCCGAACAGTGAAGCTTTCTTC
J: TRBJ2-7; V: TRBV6-5; size: -; D: -; CDR3: CASSYQRRSHEKYF; DNA: TGTGCCAGCAGTTACCAGAGGAGATCCCACGAGAAGTACTTC
J: TRBJ1-1; V: TRBV12-3/TRBV12-4; size: many; D: -; CDR3: CASSSGRENTEAFF; DNA: TGTGCCAGCTCTTCAGGGCGGGAGAACACTGAAGCTTTCTTT
J: TRBJ2-7; V: TRBV4-1; size: -; D: -; CDR3: CASSQVQGGIGEQYF; DNA: TGCGCCAGCAGCCAAGTACAAGGGGGAATAGGTGAGCAGTACTTC
J: TRBJ1-2; V: TRBV6-1; size: -; D: -; CDR3: CGSSVTEEHGYTF; DNA: TGTGGCAGCAGTGTAACAGAGGAACATGGCTACACCTTC
J: TRBJ1-2; V: TRBV5-5; size: -; D: TRBD1; CDR3: CVSSTRQGGYGYTF; DNA: TGTGTCAGCAGCACTAGACAGGGTGGATATGGCTACACCTTC
J: TRBJ2-3; V: TRBV11-2; size: -; D: -; CDR3: CVYSLMRGGTDTQYF; DNA: TGTGTCTACAGCTTAATGCGTGGGGGCACAGATACGCAGTATTTT
J: TRBJ2-7; V: TRBV29-1; size: -; D: -; CDR3: CSVAGLAVVSAYEQYF; DNA: TGCAGCGTTGCGGGACTGGCGGTAGTGAGTGCCTACGAGCAGTACTTC
J: TRBJ1-2; V: TRBV6-6; size: -; D: TRBD1; CDR3: CASSLDRATANYGYSF; DNA: TGTGCCAGCAGCTTGGACAGGGCGACAGCTAACTACGGCTACAGCTTC
J: TRBJ2-7; V: TRBV5-4; size: -; D: TRBD1; CDR3: CASCRDRDEQHF; DNA: TGTGCCAGCTGCCGGGACAGGGACGAGCAGCACTTC
J: TRBJ2-3; V: TRBV5-1; size: -; D: TRBD2; CDR3: CANSAGGGLAGVSDTQYF; DNA: TGCGCCAACAGCGCCGGAGGGGGACTAGCGGGAGTTTCAGATACGCAGTATTTT
J: TRBJ1-1; V: TRBV11-2; size: -; D: -; CDR3: CASSLDLTWAFF; DNA: TGTGCCAGCAGCTTAGATCTCACCTGGGCTTTCTTT
J: TRBJ1-1; V: TRBV11-2; size: once; D: -; CDR3: CASRPRRTSAFF; DNA: TGTGCCAGCAGACCAAGAAGGACATCGGCATTCTTT
J: TRBJ2-3; V: TRBV5-5; size: many; D: TRBD2; CDR3: CASSLGVAGVADTQYF; DNA: TGTGCCAGCAGCTTGGGCGTTGCGGGAGTGGCCGATACGCAGTATTTT
J: TRBJ2-5; V: TRBV7-9; size: many; D: TRBD2; CDR3: CASSSGAGKYF; DNA: TGTGCCAGCAGCTCAGGAGCGGGGAAATACTTC
J: TRBJ1-4; V: TRBV29-1; size: -; D: TRBD1; CDR3: CSVGTGGTSGKLFF; DNA: TGCAGCGTTGGGACAGGGGGAACTAGTGGAAAACTGTTTTTT
J: TRBJ2-7; V: TRBV29-1; size: -; D: -; CDR3: CSVGARLHYEQYF; DNA: TGCAGCGTTGGTGCGAGGCTCCACTACGAGCAGTACTTC
J: TRBJ1-5; V: TRBV11-1; size: medium-sized; D: -; CDR3: CASGDQPQHF; DNA: TGTGCAAGCGGGGATCAGCCCCAGCATTTT
J: TRBJ2-1; V: TRBV6-4; size: -; D: -; CDR3: CVSSDGTGGADEQFF; DNA: TGTGTCAGCAGTGATGGGACTGGTGGGGCCGATGAGCAGTTCTTC
J: TRBJ2-7; V: TRBV30; size: many; D: TRBD2; CDR3: CAWTVGGAYEQYF; DNA: TGTGCCTGGACCGTCGGGGGGGCTTACGAGCAGTACTTC
J: TRBJ2-5; V: TRBV28; size: -; D: -; CDR3: CASTSRRQTSWTQYF; DNA: TGTGCCAGCACATCCCGCCGACAGACCTCTTGGACCCAGTACTTC
J: TRBJ2-7; V: TRBV11-2; size: -; D: TRBD2; CDR3: CTSSYGGRTSRSEQYF; DNA: TGTACCAGTAGCTACGGCGGGAGGACCTCGAGAAGCGAGCAGTACTTC
J: TRBJ2-2; V: TRBV9; size: -; D: -; CDR3: CASRQTQGEPRGTGELFF; DNA: TGTGCCAGCAGACAGACCCAGGGAGAACCTCGGGGCACCGGGGAGCTGTTTTTT
J: TRBJ2-1; V: TRBV12-3/TRBV12-4; size: -; D: TRBD2; CDR3: CASILVVPSGYNEQFF; DNA: TGTGCCAGCATCTTGGTGGTGCCTAGCGGCTACAATGAGCAGTTCTTC
J: TRBJ2-3; V: TRBV7-9; size: -; D: TRBD2; CDR3: CASSKTSGRVVAYF; DNA: TGTGCCAGCAGCAAAACTAGCGGGAGGGTCGTCGCGTACTTT
J: TRBJ2-2; V: TRBV7-8; size: -; D: -; CDR3: CASSLGGRYAGELFF; DNA: TGTGCCAGCAGTTTAGGGGGGAGATACGCCGGGGAGCTGTTTTTT
J: TRBJ2-1; V: TRBV5-1; size: -; D: -; CDR3: CASSLEGEPYNEQLF; DNA: TGCGCCAGCAGCTTGGAGGGGGAACCTTACAATGAGCAGTTATTC
J: TRBJ1-1; V: TRBV6-5; size: -; D: -; CDR3: CACSTQGRQNNEAFF; DNA: TGTGCCTGCAGTACTCAGGGACGACAGAACAATGAAGCTTTCTTT
J: TRBJ2-6; V: TRBV7-3; size: few; D: TRBD1; CDR3: CASSPTGGFLSGANVLTF; DNA: TGTGCCAGCAGCCCGACAGGGGGGTTTCTCTCTGGGGCCAACGTCCTGACTTTC
J: TRBJ2-7; V: TRBV28; size: many; D: -; CDR3: CASSSRTTISYEQYF; DNA: TGTGCCAGCAGTAGTCGGACTACAATCTCCTACGAGCAGTACTTC
J: TRBJ2-3; V: TRBV14; size: -; D: -; CDR3: CASSQESQDTLYF; DNA: TGTGCCAGCAGTCAAGAATCGCAGGATACGCTGTATTTT
J: TRBJ2-7; V: TRBV13; size: -; D: -; CDR3: CASSLASRARGRYWDEKYF; DNA: TGTGCCAGCAGCTTAGCTTCAAGGGCTAGGGGGAGGTACTGGGACGAGAAGTACTTC
J: TRBJ2-1; V: TRBV7-3; size: few; D: -; CDR3: CASSLGGASYNGQFF; DNA: TGTGCCAGCAGCTTAGGCGGGGCCTCCTACAATGGGCAGTTCTTC
J: TRBJ2-1; V: TRBV6-2/TRBV6-3; size: many; D: TRBD2; CDR3: CASSYAGLAGTNNEQFF; DNA: TGTGCCAGCAGTTACGCGGGACTAGCGGGAACCAACAATGAGCAGTTCTTC
J: TRBJ1-5; V: TRBV6-6; size: -; D: -; CDR3: CASIQGGGNQPQHF; DNA: TGTGCCAGCATCCAAGGGGGGGGCAATCAGCCCCAGCATTTT
J: TRBJ2-3; V: TRBV4-1; size: -; D: -; CDR3: CASSRTRDPDTRYF; DNA: TGCGCCAGCAGCCGAACCAGGGACCCAGATACGCGGTATTTC
J: TRBJ1-2; V: TRBV4-1; size: -; D: -; CDR3: CASIQDSGPDYGYTF; DNA: TGCGCCAGCATCCAAGATTCAGGTCCTGACTATGGCTACACCTTC
J: TRBJ2-7; V: TRBV5-1; size: once; D: -; CDR3: CASSLLTQGYEQCF; DNA: TGCGCCAGCAGCTTGTTAACACAAGGCTACGAGCAGTGCTTC
J: TRBJ1-5; V: TRBV6-1; size: -; D: TRBD1; CDR3: CASSGPDRVGGNRPQHF; DNA: TGTGCCAGTAGTGGCCCGGACAGGGTTGGGGGCAATCGGCCCCAGCATTTC
J: TRBJ2-3; V: TRBV29-1; size: many; D: TRBD2; CDR3: CSVTGTSDTDTQYF; DNA: TGCAGCGTTACCGGGACTAGCGACACAGATACGCAGTATTTT
J: TRBJ1-5; V: TRBV6-1; size: -; D: TRBD1; CDR3: CASGQGPEGQPPHF; DNA: TGTGCCAGCGGACAGGGGCCTGAAGGGCAGCCCCCGCATTTT
J: TRBJ2-1; V: TRBV20-1; size: few; D: -; CDR3: CSARDSSREGPYNEQFF; DNA: TGCAGTGCTAGAGATAGTAGCAGGGAAGGACCTTACAATGAGCAGTTCTTC
J: TRBJ2-2; V: TRBV25-1; size: -; D: TRBD2; CDR3: CASSVTSGTSNTGELFF; DNA: TGTGCCAGCAGTGTGACTAGCGGGACCTCGAACACCGGGGAGCTGTTTTTT
J: TRBJ2-1; V: TRBV28; size: -; D: -; CDR3: CASTLLGEYNEQFF; DNA: TGTGCCAGCACCCTTTTAGGGGAATACAATGAGCAGTTCTTC
J: TRBJ2-3; V: TRBV4-1; size: -; D: TRBD2; CDR3: CANSQGGRATDTQYF; DNA: TGCGCCAATAGCCAAGGCGGGAGGGCCACAGATACGCAGTATTTT
J: TRBJ2-5; V: TRBV7-9; size: few; D: -; CDR3: CASNLEGLATQETQYF; DNA: TGTGCCAGCAACTTAGAGGGGCTAGCGACCCAAGAGACCCAGTACTTC
J: TRBJ2-2; V: TRBV11-2; size: -; D: TRBD2; CDR3: CASNPGGLAGAFGRELFF; DNA: TGTGCCAGCAACCCGGGAGGACTAGCGGGAGCCTTTGGCAGGGAGCTGTTTTTT
J: TRBJ2-1; V: TRBV5-6; size: -; D: -; CDR3: CASSWTPSPYNDQFF; DNA: TGTGCCAGCAGCTGGACACCAAGCCCCTACAATGATCAGTTCTTC
J: TRBJ2-1; V: TRBV5-4; size: -; D: -; CDR3: CTSSLVLGHNEQFF; DNA: TGTACCAGCAGCTTGGTACTAGGCCACAATGAGCAGTTCTTC
J: TRBJ2-3; V: TRBV7-8; size: -; D: -; CDR3: CANSPLAGGPYGRNTQYF; DNA: TGTGCCAACAGCCCTTTAGCAGGAGGCCCATACGGCAGGAATACGCAGTATTTT